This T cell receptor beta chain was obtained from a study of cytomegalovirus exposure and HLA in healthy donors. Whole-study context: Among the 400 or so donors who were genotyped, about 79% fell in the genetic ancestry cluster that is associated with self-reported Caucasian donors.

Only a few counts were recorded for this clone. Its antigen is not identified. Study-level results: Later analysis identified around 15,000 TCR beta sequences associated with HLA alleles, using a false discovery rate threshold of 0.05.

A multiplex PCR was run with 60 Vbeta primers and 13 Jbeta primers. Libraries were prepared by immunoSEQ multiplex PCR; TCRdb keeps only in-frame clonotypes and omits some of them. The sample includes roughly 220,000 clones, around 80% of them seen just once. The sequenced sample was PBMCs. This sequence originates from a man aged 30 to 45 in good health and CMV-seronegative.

In DNA, the CDR3 is TGTGCCAGCAGTCAGGGGATTGGGACTGAAGCTTTCTTT. Translated, it gives CASSQGIGTEAFF. The chain carries TRBV6-4 and TRBJ1-1; tentatively, D is TRBD1 (6 bases). The CDR3 loop spans 13 amino acids. Germline values: CDR1 MRHNA, CDR2 SNTAGT. V was pared by 5 bases and J by 5 bases, with 12 bases between.